This entry lists 10 T cell receptor beta chains sequenced from one sample in a study of blood T cell repertoires in COVID-19 (dated by TCRdb to the early 2020s). The library was generated by the immunoSEQ multiplex PCR assay. Sourced from immuneACCESS, this table was stored by TCRdb with only in-frame sequences that have V and J called. A share of the clones is absent; for the studies checked, an unresolved V gene accounts for under half, and the remainder has no known explanation. For this sample the table gives some 150,000 clones, of which around 90% were detected only once. 3% to 4.5% of the sample lies in the top ten. Sequencing input: peripheral blood. These receptor sequences come from a woman between 55 and 75 years old who had recovered from COVID-19.

This sequence joins TRBV19 and TRBJ2-2; 8 nucleotides match TRBD2. The length of the CDR3 is 19 residues. Germline CDR1 LNHDA, CDR2 SQIVND (reference sequence). V dropped 3 bases and J dropped 4; count of bases not matched to a gene: 16. The CDR3 DNA reads as TGTGCCAGTAGTATCTGGCTAGCGGGTTCAACAAGATCCACCGGGGAGCTGTTTTTT. Its translation is CASSIWLAGSTRSTGELFF.

A few counts support this clone. This chain joins TRBV5-5 and TRBJ1-2; D is unclear. Germline CDR1 reads SGHKS; CDR2 reads YYEKEE (reference sequence). Deletions cut 4 bases from V and 0 bases from J, with 7 bases between. The CDR3 has 13 amino acids. CDR3 nucleotides: TGTGCCAGCAGCCCGGGTCCTAACTATGGCTACACCTTC. Amino acid sequence: CASSPGPNYGYTF.

This sequence joins TRBV13 and TRBJ2-3; no clear D gene. The CDR3 consists of 14 residues. V was cut by 2 bases and J by 7 bases, with 13 bases left in between. Germline V gene lookup returns CDR1 PRHDT and CDR2 FYEKMQ (reference sequence). The CDR3 loop reads CASSLTFSANTQYF. The CDR3 nucleotides read TGTGCCAGCAGCTTAACCTTCAGCGCAAATACGCAGTATTTT.

The rearrangement uses TRBV5-1 and TRBJ2-7; D unclear. Trimming stripped 1 base from V and 5 bases from J, with 16 bases between. This CDR3 is 15 amino acids long. The germline gives CDR1 SGHRS, CDR2 YFSETQ. Here the CDR3 DNA reads TGCGCCAGCAGCTTGTTCCAGCGCCCTCCGAACGAGCAGTACTTC. It is translated as CASSLFQRPPNEQYF.

The chain carries TRBV5-4 and TRBJ1-2; possible D gene TRBD1, 6 bases. In germline, CDR1 is SGHNT, CDR2 YYREEE (reference sequence). This CDR3 is 16 amino acids long. The V end was cut by 4 bases, the J end by 7 bases, with 23 bases between. CDR3 nucleotide sequence: TGTGCCAGCAGCCTTTTTTTTGCCAGGGGCATAGGTGGCTACACCTTC. It codes for CASSLFFARGIGGYTF.

The chain couples TRBV4-1 to TRBJ2-5; 16 positions match TRBD2. Trimming at V came to 4 bases and at J to 1 base, leaving 6 bases not matched to a gene. This CDR3 contains 18 residues. Per the germline V gene, CDR1 is MGHRA and CDR2 is YSYEKL. Here the CDR3 reads CASSRLGTSGGVQETQYF. The CDR3 DNA reads as TGCGCCAGCAGCCGACTTGGGACTAGCGGGGGGGTCCAAGAGACCCAGTACTTC.

The rearrangement links TRBV6-6 to TRBJ2-1, with D possibly matching TRBD2 (5 bases). The CDR3 contains 12 residues. V lost 9 bases and J lost 10, with 16 bases in between. Germline lookup yields CDR1 MNHNY and CDR2 SVGAGI (reference sequence). CDR3 sequence: CASKLGGPEQFF. The CDR3 nucleotides are TGTGCCAGTAAACTAGGCGGACCGGAGCAGTTCTTC.

This clone was seen only a few times. J is TRBJ2-7 and V is TRBV5-4; 11 bases align to TRBD1. Unmatched junction bases numbered 7, after V lost 4 bases and J lost 4 bases. CDR1 and CDR2 from the germline V gene are SGHNT and YYREEE (reference sequence). The CDR3 is 15 amino acids. CDR3 protein: CASSAGQGEGYEQYF. In nucleotides, the CDR3 is TGTGCCAGCAGCGCGGGACAGGGGGAAGGGTACGAGCAGTACTTC. Full variable domain (remainder filled in from reference TRBV5-4 and TRBJ2-7): ETGVTQSPTHLIKTRGQQVTLRCSSQSGHNTVSWYQQALGQGPQFIFQYYREEENGRGNFPPRFSGLQFPNYSSELNVNALELDDSALYLCASSAGQGEGYEQYFGPGTRLTVT.

This sequence joins TRBV6-5 and TRBJ1-6; D not resolved. Germline CDR1 MNHEY, CDR2 SVGAGI. The CDR3 contains 12 residues. Trimming stripped 7 bases from V and 8 bases from J, with 9 bases between. The DNA for the CDR3 is TGTGCCAGCACCGCGAGGGATTCACCCCTCCACTTT. Translation: CASTARDSPLHF.

J is TRBJ1-5 and V is TRBV12-2; the table's D call TRBD1 went unverified against the DNA. TRBV12-2 corresponds to a pseudogene. The CDR3 spans 14 residues. In nucleotides, the CDR3 is TGTGCAAGTCGCGAGGACAGGGGCAATCAGCCCCAGCATTTT. Translating gives CASREDRGNQPQHF.